The rows below give T cell receptor beta chains drawn from one sample of a study of human T cells and chemical hapten exposure. TCRdb passed the 5' RACE reads through MiXCR, listing each CDR3 protein once. The sample lists 110,000 or so distinct CDR3 sequences, 15% to 20% occurring once. The receptors derive from a human donor in good health. Each CDR3 is given with its conserved first and last residue. Each record gives: D gene, J gene, V gene, clone size, CDR3 protein, CDR3 DNA. D genes are given only for firm matches. Not every row has a clone size; where given, it reads once, few, many or a size class.

d_gene: TRBD2
j_gene: TRBJ2-2
v_gene: TRBV6-5
abundance: NA
CDR3aa: CASSYEGLAGPNTGELFF
CDR3nt: TGTGCCAGCAGTTACGAGGGACTAGCGGGACCGAACACCGGGGAGCTGTTTTTT

d_gene: NA
j_gene: TRBJ1-6
v_gene: TRBV11-2
abundance: NA
CDR3aa: CASSLTDTNSPLHF
CDR3nt: TGTGCCAGCAGCTTGACGGACACCAATTCACCCCTCCACTTT

d_gene: NA
j_gene: TRBJ1-2
v_gene: TRBV18
abundance: once
CDR3aa: CASSPPGRGYGYTF
CDR3nt: TGTGCCAGCTCACCACCGGGGCGGGGCTATGGCTACACCTTC

d_gene: NA
j_gene: TRBJ1-1
v_gene: TRBV5-1
abundance: NA
CDR3aa: CASSLGQTTEAFF
CDR3nt: TGCGCCAGCAGCTTGGGACAGACCACTGAAGCTTTCTTT

d_gene: NA
j_gene: TRBJ1-4
v_gene: TRBV12-3/TRBV12-4
abundance: NA
CDR3aa: CASSRRSDGEKLFF
CDR3nt: TGTGCCAGCAGCAGAAGATCGGACGGCGAAAAACTGTTTTTT

d_gene: NA
j_gene: TRBJ2-1
v_gene: TRBV5-1
abundance: few
CDR3aa: CASSLTSLSSSYNEQFF
CDR3nt: TGCGCCAGCAGCTTAACTAGCCTCTCTAGCTCCTACAATGAGCAGTTCTTC

d_gene: NA
j_gene: TRBJ1-1
v_gene: TRBV29-1
abundance: NA
CDR3aa: CSVVKAQAGAFF
CDR3nt: TGCAGCGTCGTCAAAGCCCAGGCGGGAGCTTTCTTT

d_gene: NA
j_gene: TRBJ1-5
v_gene: TRBV5-6
abundance: NA
CDR3aa: CASSFTGLGNQPQHF
CDR3nt: TGTGCCAGCAGCTTTACAGGGTTAGGAAATCAGCCCCAGCATTTT

d_gene: NA
j_gene: TRBJ1-1
v_gene: TRBV27
abundance: few
CDR3aa: CASSLMIGGTEAFF
CDR3nt: TGTGCCAGCAGTCTGATGATTGGGGGCACTGAAGCTTTCTTT

d_gene: NA
j_gene: TRBJ2-2
v_gene: TRBV11-3
abundance: few
CDR3aa: CASSRAGSGELFF
CDR3nt: TGTGCCAGCAGCCGAGCAGGGTCCGGGGAGCTGTTTTTT

d_gene: NA
j_gene: TRBJ2-2
v_gene: TRBV19
abundance: NA
CDR3aa: CASSISELGELFF
CDR3nt: TGTGCCAGTAGTATTTCGGAGCTAGGGGAGCTGTTTTTT

d_gene: TRBD1
j_gene: TRBJ2-7
v_gene: TRBV9
abundance: few
CDR3aa: CASSRQGYDSYEQYF
CDR3nt: TGTGCCAGCAGCAGACAGGGGTATGACTCCTACGAGCAGTACTTC

d_gene: NA
j_gene: TRBJ2-3
v_gene: TRBV4-2
abundance: NA
CDR3aa: CASSQAGSTQYF
CDR3nt: TGTGCCAGCAGCCAAGCTGGAAGTACGCAGTATTTT

d_gene: NA
j_gene: TRBJ1-5
v_gene: TRBV5-1
abundance: NA
CDR3aa: CASSLGQGEGQPQHF
CDR3nt: TGCGCCAGCAGCTTGGGTCAGGGTGAGGGTCAGCCCCAGCATTTT

d_gene: NA
j_gene: TRBJ2-5
v_gene: TRBV15
abundance: few
CDR3aa: CATSRDREETQYF
CDR3nt: TGTGCCACCAGCAGAGATAGGGAGGAGACCCAGTACTTC

d_gene: NA
j_gene: TRBJ1-1
v_gene: TRBV12-3/TRBV12-4
abundance: few
CDR3aa: CASSMNTEAFF
CDR3nt: TGTGCCAGCTCGATGAACACTGAAGCTTTCTTT

d_gene: NA
j_gene: TRBJ1-5
v_gene: TRBV12-3/TRBV12-4
abundance: few
CDR3aa: CASSPVFGNQPQHF
CDR3nt: TGTGCCAGCAGCCCAGTTTTTGGCAATCAGCCCCAGCATTTT

d_gene: NA
j_gene: TRBJ1-1
v_gene: TRBV11-2
abundance: few
CDR3aa: CASSRRGENTEAFF
CDR3nt: TGTGCCAGCAGCCGACGTGGAGAGAACACTGAAGCTTTCTTT